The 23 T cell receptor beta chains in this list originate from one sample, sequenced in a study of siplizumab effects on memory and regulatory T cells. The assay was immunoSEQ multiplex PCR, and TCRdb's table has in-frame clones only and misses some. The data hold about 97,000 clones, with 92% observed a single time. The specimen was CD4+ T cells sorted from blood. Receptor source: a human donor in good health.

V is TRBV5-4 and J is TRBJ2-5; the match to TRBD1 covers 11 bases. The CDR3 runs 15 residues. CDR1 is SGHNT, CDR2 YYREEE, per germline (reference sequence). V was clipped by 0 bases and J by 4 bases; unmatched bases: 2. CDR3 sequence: CASSLAGTGGETQYF. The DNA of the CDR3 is TGTGCCAGCAGCTTGGCGGGGACAGGGGGAGAGACCCAGTACTTC.

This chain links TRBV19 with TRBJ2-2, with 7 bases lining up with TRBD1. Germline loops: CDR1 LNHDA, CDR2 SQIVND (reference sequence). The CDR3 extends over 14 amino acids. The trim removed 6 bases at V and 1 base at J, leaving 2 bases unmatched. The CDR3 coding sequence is TGTGCCAGTAGCCGGGACAGGAACACCGGGGAGCTGTTTTTT. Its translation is CASSRDRNTGELFF.

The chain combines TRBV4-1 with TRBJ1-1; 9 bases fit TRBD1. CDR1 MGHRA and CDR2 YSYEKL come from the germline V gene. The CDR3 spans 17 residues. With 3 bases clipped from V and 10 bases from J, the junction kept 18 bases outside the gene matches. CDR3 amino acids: CASSQARQGGPSRGAFF. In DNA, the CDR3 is TGCGCCAGCAGCCAGGCCCGACAGGGGGGGCCCTCCCGGGGAGCTTTCTTT.

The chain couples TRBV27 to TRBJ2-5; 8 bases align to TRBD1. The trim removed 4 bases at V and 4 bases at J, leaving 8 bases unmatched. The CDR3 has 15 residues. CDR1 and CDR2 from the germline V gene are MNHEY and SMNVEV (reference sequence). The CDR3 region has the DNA TGTGCCAGCAGTTCCTTGGACAGGGCAGGAGAGACCCAGTACTTC. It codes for CASSSLDRAGETQYF.

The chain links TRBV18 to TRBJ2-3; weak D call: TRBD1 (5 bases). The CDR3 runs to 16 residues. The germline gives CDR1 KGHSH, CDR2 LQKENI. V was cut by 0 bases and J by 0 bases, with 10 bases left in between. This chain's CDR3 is CASSPPGHSSTDTQYF. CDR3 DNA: TGTGCCAGCTCACCACCTGGACATTCAAGCACAGATACGCAGTATTTT.

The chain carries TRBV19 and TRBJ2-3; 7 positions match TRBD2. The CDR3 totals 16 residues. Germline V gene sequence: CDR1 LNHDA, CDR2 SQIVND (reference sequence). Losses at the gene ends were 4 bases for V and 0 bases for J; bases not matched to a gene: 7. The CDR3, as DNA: TGTGCCAGTAGTAGGGTTGGCGGGAGTAGCACAGATACGCAGTATTTT. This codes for CASSRVGGSSTDTQYF.

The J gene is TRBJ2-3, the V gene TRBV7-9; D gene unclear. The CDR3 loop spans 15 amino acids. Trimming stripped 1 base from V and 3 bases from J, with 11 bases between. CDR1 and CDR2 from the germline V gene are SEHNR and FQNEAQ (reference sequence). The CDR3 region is CASSLVRLNTDTQYF. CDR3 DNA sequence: TGTGCCAGCAGCTTAGTAAGGCTGAATACAGATACGCAGTATTTT.

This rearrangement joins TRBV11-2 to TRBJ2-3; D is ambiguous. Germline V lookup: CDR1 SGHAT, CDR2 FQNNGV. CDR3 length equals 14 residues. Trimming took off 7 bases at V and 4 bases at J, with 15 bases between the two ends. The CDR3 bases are TGTGCCAGCAAGGATAACCATGTTCCAGATACGCAGTATTTT. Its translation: CASKDNHVPDTQYF.

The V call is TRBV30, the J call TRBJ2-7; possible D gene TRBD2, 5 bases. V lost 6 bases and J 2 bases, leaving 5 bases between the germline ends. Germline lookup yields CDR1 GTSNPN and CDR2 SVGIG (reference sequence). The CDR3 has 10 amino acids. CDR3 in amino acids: CACGTYEQYF. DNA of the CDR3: TGTGCCTGCGGGACCTACGAGCAGTACTTC.

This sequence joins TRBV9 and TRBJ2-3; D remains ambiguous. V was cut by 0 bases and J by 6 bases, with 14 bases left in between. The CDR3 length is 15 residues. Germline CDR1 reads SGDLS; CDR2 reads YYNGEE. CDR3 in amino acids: CASSVGNFRLDTQYF. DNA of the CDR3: TGTGCCAGCAGCGTAGGGAATTTTCGGTTGGATACGCAGTATTTT.

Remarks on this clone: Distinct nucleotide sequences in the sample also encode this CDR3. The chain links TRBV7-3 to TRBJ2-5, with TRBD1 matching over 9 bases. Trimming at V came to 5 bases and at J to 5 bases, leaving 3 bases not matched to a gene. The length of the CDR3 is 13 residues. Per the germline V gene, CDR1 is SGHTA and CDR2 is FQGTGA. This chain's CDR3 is CASSPDRGETQYF. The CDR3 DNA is TGTGCCAGCAGCCCCGACAGGGGGGAGACCCAGTACTTC.

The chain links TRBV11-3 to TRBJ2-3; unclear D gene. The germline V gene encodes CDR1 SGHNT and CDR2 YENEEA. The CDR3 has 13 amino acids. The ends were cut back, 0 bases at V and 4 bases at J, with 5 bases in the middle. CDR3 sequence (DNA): TGTGCCAGCAGCTTAGATCTTGCAGATACGCAGTATTTT. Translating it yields CASSLDLADTQYF. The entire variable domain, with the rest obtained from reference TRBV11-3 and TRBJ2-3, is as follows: EAGVVQSPRYKIIEKKQPVAFWCNPISGHNTLYWYLQNLGQGPELLIRYENEEAVDDSQLPKDRFSAERLKGVDSTLKIQPAELGDSAVYLCASSLDLADTQYFGPGTRLTVL.

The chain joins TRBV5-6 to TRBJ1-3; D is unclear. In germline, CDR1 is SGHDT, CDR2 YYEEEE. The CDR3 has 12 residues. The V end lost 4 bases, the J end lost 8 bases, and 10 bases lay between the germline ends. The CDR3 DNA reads TGTGCCAGCAGCCTCGGGCGGGACACCATATATTTT. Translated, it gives CASSLGRDTIYF. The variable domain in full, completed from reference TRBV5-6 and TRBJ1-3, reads DAGVTQSPTHLIKTRGQQVTLRCSPKSGHDTVSWYQQALGQGPQFIFQYYEEEERQRGNFPDRFSGHQFPNYSSELNVNALLLGDSALYLCASSLGRDTIYFGEGSWLTVV.

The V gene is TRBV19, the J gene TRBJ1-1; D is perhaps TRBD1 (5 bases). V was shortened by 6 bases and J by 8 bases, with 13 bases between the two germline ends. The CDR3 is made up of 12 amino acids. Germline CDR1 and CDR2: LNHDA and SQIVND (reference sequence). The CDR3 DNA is TGTGCCAGTAGGACTACTCACAGGGAAGCTTTCTTT. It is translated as CASRTTHREAFF.

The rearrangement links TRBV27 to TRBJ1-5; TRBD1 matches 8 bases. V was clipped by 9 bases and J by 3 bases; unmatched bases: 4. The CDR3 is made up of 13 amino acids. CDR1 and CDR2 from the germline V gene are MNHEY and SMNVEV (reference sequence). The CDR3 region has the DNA TGTGCCAGTGGACAGGGACACAATCAGCCCCAGCATTTT. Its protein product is CASGQGHNQPQHF.

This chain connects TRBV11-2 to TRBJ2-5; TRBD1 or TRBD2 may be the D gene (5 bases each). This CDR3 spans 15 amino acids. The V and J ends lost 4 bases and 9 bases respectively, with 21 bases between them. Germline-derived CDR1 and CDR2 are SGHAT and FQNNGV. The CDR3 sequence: CASSYGRSGLGAQYF. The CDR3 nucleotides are TGTGCCAGCAGCTATGGCCGTTCGGGGTTAGGGGCCCAGTACTTC.

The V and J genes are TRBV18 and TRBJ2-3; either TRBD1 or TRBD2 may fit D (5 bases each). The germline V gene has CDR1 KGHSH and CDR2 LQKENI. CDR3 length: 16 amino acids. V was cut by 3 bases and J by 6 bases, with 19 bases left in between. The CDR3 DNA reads TGTGCCAGCTCACCTGGGGGAGTCGGAGCGGCTGATACGCAGTATTTT. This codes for CASSPGGVGAADTQYF.

In DNA, the CDR3 is TGTGCCAGCTCACCAACCCCCCTAGCCGGGGAGCTGTTTTTT. Protein product: CASSPTPLAGELFF. This chain uses TRBV18 with TRBJ2-2; D is unclear. The CDR3 runs 14 residues. Germline loops: CDR1 KGHSH, CDR2 LQKENI. Trimming left V 2 bases short and J 6 bases short, with 10 bases between. Filled out from reference TRBV18 and TRBJ2-2, the complete variable domain reads NAGVMQNPRHLVRRRGQEARLRCSPMKGHSHVYWYRQLPEEGLKFMVYLQKENIIDESGMPKERFSAEFPKEGPSILRIQQVVRGDSAAYFCASSPTPLAGELFFGEGSRLTVL.

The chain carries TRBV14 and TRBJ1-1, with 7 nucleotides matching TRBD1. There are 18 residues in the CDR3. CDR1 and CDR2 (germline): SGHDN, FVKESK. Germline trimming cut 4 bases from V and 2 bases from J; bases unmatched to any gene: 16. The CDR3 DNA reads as TGTGCCAGCAGCCTAAAGTTTACAGGGGTTTTGGGTAACACTGAAGCTTTCTTT. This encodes CASSLKFTGVLGNTEAFF. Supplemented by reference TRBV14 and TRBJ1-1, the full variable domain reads EAGVTQFPSHSVIEKGQTVTLRCDPISGHDNLYWYRRVMGKEIKFLLHFVKESKQDESGMPNNRFLAERTGGTYSTLKVQPAELEDSGVYFCASSLKFTGVLGNTEAFFGQGTRLTVV.

DNA for the CDR3: TGTGCCAGCAGTTTATACAGGGGAGGGGGAACTGAAGCTTTCTTT. Translating gives CASSLYRGGGTEAFF. The gene calls are TRBV27 and TRBJ1-1, with 7 bases lining up with TRBD1. The trim removed 1 base at V and 5 bases at J, leaving 7 bases unmatched. Germline CDR1 MNHEY, CDR2 SMNVEV (reference sequence). The length of the CDR3 is 15 residues.

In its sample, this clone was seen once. The CDR3 is CASSRGTGNSGANVLTF. The DNA for the CDR3 is TGCGCCAGCAGCCGCGGGACGGGGAACTCTGGGGCCAACGTCCTGACTTTC. The chain recombines TRBV5-1 with TRBJ2-6, with D possibly matching TRBD2 (6 bases). CDR3 length equals 17 residues. Germline CDR1 SGHRS, CDR2 YFSETQ. V was clipped by 4 bases and J by 0 bases, with 14 bases between them.

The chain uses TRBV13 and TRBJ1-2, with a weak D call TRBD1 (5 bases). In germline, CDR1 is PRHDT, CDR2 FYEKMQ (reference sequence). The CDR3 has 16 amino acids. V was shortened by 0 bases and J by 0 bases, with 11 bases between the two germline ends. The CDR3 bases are TGTGCCAGCAGCTTAGGCCTGGCCAGGGCTAACTATGGCTACACCTTC. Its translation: CASSLGLARANYGYTF.

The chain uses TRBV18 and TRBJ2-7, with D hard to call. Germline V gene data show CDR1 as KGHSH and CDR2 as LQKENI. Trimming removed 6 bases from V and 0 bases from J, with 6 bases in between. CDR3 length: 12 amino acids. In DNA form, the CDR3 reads TGTGCCAGCTCGCAGAGCTCCTACGAGCAGTACTTC. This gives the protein CASSQSSYEQYF.